A single sample is the source of the 17 T cell receptor beta chains below, sequenced in a study of blood T cell repertoires in COVID-19 (dated by TCRdb to 2020 to 2021). The library was obtained by the immunoSEQ multiplex PCR assay. Here the immuneACCESS table is served through TCRdb, limited to in-frame sequences with V and J called. Missing clones are a known gap in these copies; in checked studies unresolved V genes cover under half, and the rest lacks a known reason. This sample lists around 70,000 clones; roughly 85% were detected once. The ten most abundant clones make up approximately 26% of the sample. Sequencing was performed on peripheral blood. These receptors were obtained from a man aged 60-69 years with active or convalescent COVID-19.

V and J are TRBV5-1 and TRBJ2-5; D possibly corresponds to TRBD1 (6 bases). The CDR3 covers 15 residues. In germline, CDR1 is SGHRS, CDR2 YFSETQ. The V end lost 3 bases, the J end lost 4 bases, and 16 bases lay between the germline ends. The CDR3: CASSYTAGVLETQYF. In nucleotides, the CDR3 is TGCGCCAGCAGCTACACCGCAGGGGTTCTAGAGACCCAGTACTTC.

The chain is built from TRBV5-5 and TRBJ2-1, with 11 bases matching TRBD2. With V trimmed by 0 bases and J by 7 bases, 3 bases remained unmatched. In germline, CDR1 is SGHKS, CDR2 YYEKEE (reference sequence). CDR3 length: 15 residues. Written as DNA, the CDR3 is TGTGCCAGCAGCTTGGCACTAGCGGGGGTTAATGAGCAGTTCTTC. Its translation is CASSLALAGVNEQFF.

The rearrangement joins TRBV2 to TRBJ1-4; 7 bases map to TRBD1. The junction had 4 bases not matched to a gene; V was cut back by 5 bases and J by 4 bases. Germline V gene sequence: CDR1 SNHLY, CDR2 FYNNEI. The CDR3 covers 14 residues. CDR3 bases: TGTGCCAGCAGTATCGGACAGGTTAATGAAAAACTGTTTTTT. Translation gives CASSIGQVNEKLFF.

The CDR3 region is CASSLGVLGELFF. The CDR3 DNA sequence: TGTGCCAGCAGCTTAGGCGTACTCGGGGAGCTGTTTTTT. The chain joins TRBV7-2 to TRBJ2-2; no clear D. The CDR3 loop spans 13 amino acids. Trimming cost V 1 base and J 7 bases, with 7 bases left between them. Germline V gives CDR1 SGHTA, CDR2 FQGNSA. Variable domain in full (rest from reference TRBV7-2 and TRBJ2-2): GAGVSQSPSNKVTEKGKDVELRCDPISGHTALYWYRQSLGQGLEFLIYFQGNSAPDKSGLPSDRFSAERTGGSVSTLTIQRTQQEDSAVYLCASSLGVLGELFFGEGSRLTVL.

This chain links TRBV30 with TRBJ2-5; D is possibly TRBD2 (6 bases). V lost 5 bases to trimming and J lost 1 base, with 20 bases between them. CDR1 GTSNPN and CDR2 SVGIG come from the germline V gene (reference sequence). The CDR3 loop spans 16 amino acids. The CDR3 bases are TGTGCCTGGGGACCTTTTGGGGGGTCCTTCCAAGAGACCCAGTACTTC. It codes for CAWGPFGGSFQETQYF.

The chain joins TRBV29-1 to TRBJ1-1; no reliable D call. The CDR3 covers 12 residues. Trimming took off 3 bases at V and 1 base at J, with 6 bases between the two ends. Germline V gene data show CDR1 as SQVTM and CDR2 as ANQGSEA. The CDR3 nucleotides read TGCAGCGTTGACCAGGCGAACACTGAAGCTTTCTTT. Translating it yields CSVDQANTEAFF.

This sequence joins TRBV28 and TRBJ1-2; D is unresolved. Germline V lookup: CDR1 MDHEN, CDR2 SYDVKM. Trimming pared 5 bases from V and 8 bases from J, leaving 12 bases between. The CDR3 runs to 12 residues. The DNA for the CDR3 is TGTGCCAGCAGTGACTATCATCGAGGCTACACCTTC. This encodes CASSDYHRGYTF.

The chain joins TRBV2 to TRBJ1-1, with 7 bases identical to TRBD1. With 11 bases clipped from V and 0 bases from J, the junction kept 6 bases outside the gene matches. Germline assignment: CDR1 SNHLY and CDR2 FYNNEI. CDR3 size: 13 residues. The CDR3 loop reads CAGKGQMNTEAFF. In DNA form, the CDR3 reads TGTGCCGGGAAGGGACAGATGAACACTGAAGCTTTCTTT.

In its sample, this clone was seen once. V usage is TRBV7-2 and J usage is TRBJ1-5; tentative D call: TRBD1 (6 bases). Germline lookup yields CDR1 SGHTA and CDR2 FQGNSA. The CDR3 consists of 13 residues. Trimming took 4 bases from V and 6 from J, leaving 10 bases between them. CDR3 amino acids: CASSSGQLQPQHF. In nucleotides, the CDR3 is TGTGCCAGCAGCTCCGGACAGCTTCAGCCCCAGCATTTT.

The chain joins TRBV5-6 to TRBJ2-3; TRBD1 agrees at 9 bases. The germline CDR1 and CDR2 sequences are SGHDT and YYEEEE. CDR3 size: 16 residues. With V trimmed by 3 bases and J by 5 bases, 10 bases remained unmatched. The CDR3 is CASSSSGQGLRDTQYF. As DNA, the CDR3 is TGTGCCAGCAGCTCATCGGGACAGGGTTTGAGAGATACGCAGTATTTT.

The CDR3, as DNA: TGTGCCAGCAGCCAAGATCGATTCGAGAGCTCCTACAATGAGCAGTTCTTC. It specifies CASSQDRFESSYNEQFF. The chain couples TRBV3-1 (or the pseudogene TRBV3-2) to TRBJ2-1; D uncertain. Deletions cut 0 bases from V and 0 bases from J, with 12 bases between. Germline V gene data show CDR1 as LGHDT and CDR2 as YNNKEL (reference sequence). CDR3 length: 17 residues.

The genes are TRBV23-1 and TRBJ2-7; TRBD2 is a possible D gene (6 bases). TRBV23-1 is assigned to the ORF class and has an uncertain function. The CDR3 loop spans 19 amino acids. V was trimmed by 2 bases and J by 7 bases, leaving 30 bases between them. The CDR3 loop reads CASSQPLTNGPGELWEQYF. The CDR3 coding sequence is TGCGCCAGCAGTCAACCCCTTACGAACGGTCCGGGGGAATTGTGGGAGCAGTACTTC.

The chain links TRBV2 to TRBJ1-2; no firm D call. Trimming cost V 1 base and J 4 bases, with 13 bases left between them. Germline V gives CDR1 SNHLY, CDR2 FYNNEI. The CDR3 covers 15 residues. The CDR3 here is CASSEEREVSYGYTF. The CDR3 DNA reads TGTGCCAGCAGTGAAGAACGGGAGGTTAGCTATGGCTACACCTTC.

About this clone: The germline gene is not matched at one end of the junction; a read error may be the cause. The chain has TRBV6-1 and TRBJ1-5; tentative D call: TRBD1 (5 bases). The CDR3 covers 15 residues. Per germline, CDR1 MNHNS and CDR2 SASEGT. The CDR3 bases are TGTGCCAGCAGGGAAGACAGCTATAGCAATCAGCCCCAGCATTTT. Translation: CASREDSYSNQPQHF.

The V and J genes are TRBV2 and TRBJ1-4; 11 bases are a match to TRBD1. Trimming at V came to 1 base and at J to 7 bases, leaving 2 bases not matched to a gene. The CDR3 runs to 15 residues. Germline CDR1 is SNHLY and CDR2 is FYNNEI. The CDR3 reads CASSEEGTGGEKLFF. The CDR3 DNA is TGTGCCAGCAGTGAAGAAGGGACAGGGGGTGAAAAACTGTTTTTT.

The CDR3: CASTPGTGGRDTQYF. In nucleotides, the CDR3 is TGCGCCAGCACCCCCGGGACAGGGGGAAGAGATACGCAGTATTTT. The chain joins TRBV5-1 to TRBJ2-3; 11 bases are shared with TRBD1. CDR3 length: 15 amino acids. Germline V gene sequence: CDR1 SGHRS, CDR2 YFSETQ. Trimming took 6 bases from V and 5 from J; bases not matched to a gene: 8. The variable domain in full, completed from reference TRBV5-1 and TRBJ2-3, reads KAGVTQTPRYLIKTRGQQVTLSCSPISGHRSVSWYQQTPGQGLQFLFEYFSETQRNKGNFPGRFSGRQFSNSRSEMNVSTLELGDSALYLCASTPGTGGRDTQYFGPGTRLTVL.

This chain joins TRBV5-6 and TRBJ2-1; 7 bases are shared with TRBD2. Germline CDR1 reads SGHDT; CDR2 reads YYEEEE. This CDR3 region has 15 residues. V lost 4 bases, J lost 4 bases, and 8 bases stayed unmatched. The CDR3 loop reads CASSTAGIGYNEQFF. The CDR3 region has the DNA TGTGCCAGCAGCACAGCGGGGATAGGGTACAATGAGCAGTTCTTC.